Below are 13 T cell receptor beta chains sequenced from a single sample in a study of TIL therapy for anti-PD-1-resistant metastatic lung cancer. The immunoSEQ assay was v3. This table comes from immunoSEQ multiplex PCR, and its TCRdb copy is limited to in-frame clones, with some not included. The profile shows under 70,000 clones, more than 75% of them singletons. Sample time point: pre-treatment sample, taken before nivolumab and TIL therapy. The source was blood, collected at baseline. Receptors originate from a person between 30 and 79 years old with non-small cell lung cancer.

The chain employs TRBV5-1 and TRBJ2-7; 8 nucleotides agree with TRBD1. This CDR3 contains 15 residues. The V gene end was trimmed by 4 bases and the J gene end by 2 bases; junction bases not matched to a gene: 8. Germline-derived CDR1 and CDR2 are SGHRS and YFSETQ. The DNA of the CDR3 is TGCGCCAGCAGCCCGACAGGGGCGGGAACCTACGAGCAGTACTTC. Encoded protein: CASSPTGAGTYEQYF.

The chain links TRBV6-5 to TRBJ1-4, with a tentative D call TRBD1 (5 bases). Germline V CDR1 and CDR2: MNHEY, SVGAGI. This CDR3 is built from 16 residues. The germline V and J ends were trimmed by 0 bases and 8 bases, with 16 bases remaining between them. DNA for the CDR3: TGTGCCAGCAGTTACTCGCCGGGACTGGGTGAGGAAAAACTGTTTTTT. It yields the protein CASSYSPGLGEEKLFF.

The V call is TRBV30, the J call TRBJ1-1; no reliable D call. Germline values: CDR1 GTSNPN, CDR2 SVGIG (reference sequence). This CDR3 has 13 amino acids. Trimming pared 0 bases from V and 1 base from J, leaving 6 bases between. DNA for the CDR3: TGTGCCTGGAGTGTACGGGCGAACACTGAAGCTTTCTTT. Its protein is CAWSVRANTEAFF.

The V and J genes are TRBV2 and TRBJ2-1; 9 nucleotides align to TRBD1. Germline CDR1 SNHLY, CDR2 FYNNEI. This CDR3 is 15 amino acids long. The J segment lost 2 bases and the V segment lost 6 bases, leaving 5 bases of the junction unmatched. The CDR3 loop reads CASRAGTGTYNEQFF. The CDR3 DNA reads TGTGCCAGCAGAGCCGGGACAGGGACCTACAATGAGCAGTTCTTC.

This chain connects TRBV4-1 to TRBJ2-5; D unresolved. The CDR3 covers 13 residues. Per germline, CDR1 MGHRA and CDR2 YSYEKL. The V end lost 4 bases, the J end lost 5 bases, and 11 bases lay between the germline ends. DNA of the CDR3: TGCGCCAGCAGCCCTCGACATGGGGAGACCCAGTACTTC. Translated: CASSPRHGETQYF.

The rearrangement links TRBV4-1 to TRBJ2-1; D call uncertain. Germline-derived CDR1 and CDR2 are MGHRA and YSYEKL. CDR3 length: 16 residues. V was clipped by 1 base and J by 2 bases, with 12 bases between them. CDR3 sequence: CASSQVARNTYNEQFF. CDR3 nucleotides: TGCGCCAGCAGCCAAGTAGCTCGAAATACCTACAATGAGCAGTTCTTC.

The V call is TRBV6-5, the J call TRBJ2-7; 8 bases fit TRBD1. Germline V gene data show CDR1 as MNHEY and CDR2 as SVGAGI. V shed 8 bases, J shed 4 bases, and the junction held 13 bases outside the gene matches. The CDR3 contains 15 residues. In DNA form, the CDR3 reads TGTGCCAGCCGGCGCCCGGGCAGGGGGCCGTACGAGCAGTACTTC. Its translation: CASRRPGRGPYEQYF.

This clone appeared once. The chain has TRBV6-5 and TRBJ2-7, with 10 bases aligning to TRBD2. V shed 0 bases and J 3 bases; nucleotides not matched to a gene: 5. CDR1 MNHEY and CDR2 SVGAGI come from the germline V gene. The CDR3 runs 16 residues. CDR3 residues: CASSYSGTSVNYEQYF. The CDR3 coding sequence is TGTGCCAGCAGTTACTCAGGGACTAGCGTTAACTACGAGCAGTACTTC.

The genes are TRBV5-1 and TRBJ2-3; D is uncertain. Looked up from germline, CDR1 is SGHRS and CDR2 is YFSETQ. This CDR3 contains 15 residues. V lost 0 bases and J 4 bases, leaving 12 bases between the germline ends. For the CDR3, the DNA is TGCGCCAGCAGCTTGGCAATAGTTGAGTCAGATACGCAGTATTTT. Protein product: CASSLAIVESDTQYF. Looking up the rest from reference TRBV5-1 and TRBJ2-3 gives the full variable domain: KAGVTQTPRYLIKTRGQQVTLSCSPISGHRSVSWYQQTPGQGLQFLFEYFSETQRNKGNFPGRFSGRQFSNSRSEMNVSTLELGDSALYLCASSLAIVESDTQYFGPGTRLTVL.

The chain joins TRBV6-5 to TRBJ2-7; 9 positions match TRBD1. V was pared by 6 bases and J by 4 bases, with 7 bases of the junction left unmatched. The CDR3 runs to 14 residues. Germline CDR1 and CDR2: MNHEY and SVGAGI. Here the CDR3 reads CASRRRTGVYEQYF. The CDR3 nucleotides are TGTGCCAGCAGGAGGAGGACAGGGGTGTACGAGCAGTACTTC.

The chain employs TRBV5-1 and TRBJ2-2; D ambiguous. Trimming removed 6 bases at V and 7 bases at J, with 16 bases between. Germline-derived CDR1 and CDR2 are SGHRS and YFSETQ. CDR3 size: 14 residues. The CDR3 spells CASNLADQDGELFF. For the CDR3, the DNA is TGCGCCAGCAACCTTGCCGACCAAGACGGGGAGCTGTTTTTT.

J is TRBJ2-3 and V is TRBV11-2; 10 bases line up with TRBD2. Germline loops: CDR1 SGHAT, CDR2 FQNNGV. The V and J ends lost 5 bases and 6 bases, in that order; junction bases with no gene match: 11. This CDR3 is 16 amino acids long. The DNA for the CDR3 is TGTGCCAGCAGCCCCATGGGGGGGACTAGCGCCGATACGCAGTATTTT. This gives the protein CASSPMGGTSADTQYF.

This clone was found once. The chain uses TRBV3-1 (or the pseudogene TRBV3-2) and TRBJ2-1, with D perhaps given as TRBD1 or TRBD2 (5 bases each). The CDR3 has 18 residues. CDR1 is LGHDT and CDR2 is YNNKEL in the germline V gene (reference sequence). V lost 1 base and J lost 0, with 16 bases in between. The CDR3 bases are TGTGCCAGCAGCCAAGCCGCGTCCGGGACGGCCTCCTACAATGAGCAGTTCTTC. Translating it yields CASSQAASGTASYNEQFF.